The rows below give T cell receptor beta chains drawn from one sample of a study of cytomegalovirus exposure and HLA in healthy donors. The assay was immunoSEQ multiplex PCR, and TCRdb's table has in-frame clones only and misses some. This sample has approximately 140,000 clones, with 60% to 85% found just once. Sequences were obtained from PBMCs. The receptor set was obtained from a middle-aged man in good health and CMV-seropositive. Each CDR3 is given with its conserved first and last residue. D genes are given only for firm matches. Only some rows state a clone size, as once, few, many or a class for expanded clones.

d_call	v_call	clone_size	j_call	cdr3_aa	cdr3_nt
-	TRBV9	-	TRBJ2-1	CASSVSGGPNEGNEQFF	TGTGCCAGCAGCGTATCGGGGGGCCCAAATGAAGGGAATGAGCAGTTCTTC
-	TRBV6-6	few	TRBJ1-2	CASSYLQGDGYTF	TGTGCCAGCAGTTACCTACAGGGAGATGGCTACACCTTC
-	TRBV10-3	once	TRBJ1-5	CAIGQGSNQPQHF	TGTGCCATCGGTCAGGGGAGCAATCAGCCCCAGCATTTT
TRBD2	TRBV28	-	TRBJ2-1	CASSPSLSGRAVNEQFF	TGTGCCAGCAGTCCATCTCTGAGCGGGAGGGCCGTAAATGAGCAGTTCTTC
TRBD2	TRBV28	-	TRBJ2-7	CASSRISGRSYEQYF	TGTGCCAGCAGTCGGATTAGCGGGAGGAGCTACGAGCAGTACTTC
TRBD1	TRBV5-4	-	TRBJ2-7	CASRNRGNEQYF	TGTGCCAGCAGGAACAGGGGTAACGAGCAGTACTTC
-	TRBV30	-	TRBJ1-2	CAWSAKTATQNYGYTF	TGTGCCTGGAGCGCAAAGACAGCAACGCAAAACTATGGCTACACCTTC
TRBD1	TRBV25-1	-	TRBJ1-1	CASIPGQGNTEAFF	TGTGCCAGCATCCCGGGACAGGGGAACACTGAAGCTTTCTTT
TRBD1	TRBV29-1	once	TRBJ2-7	CSVERDRGYEQYF	TGCAGCGTTGAAAGGGACAGGGGATACGAGCAGTACTTC
TRBD2	TRBV6-4	-	TRBJ2-3	CASSDSAGGPDTQYF	TGTGCCAGCAGTGACTCGGCGGGAGGGCCAGATACGCAGTATTTT
TRBD2	TRBV4-1	-	TRBJ2-1	CASSQLAGVGNEQFF	TGCGCCAGCAGCCAACTAGCGGGAGTTGGAAATGAGCAGTTCTTC
TRBD2	TRBV5-1	-	TRBJ2-7	CASSRGRDSGGLEQYF	TGCGCCAGCAGCCGCGGGAGGGATTCGGGCGGATTAGAGCAGTACTTC
-	TRBV10-2	-	TRBJ1-1	CASSVRTENTEAFF	TGCGCCAGCAGTGTCCGAACAGAGAACACTGAAGCTTTCTTT
-	TRBV5-1	-	TRBJ2-1	CASSLADSMGLEQFF	TGCGCCAGCAGCTTGGCCGATTCCATGGGGCTTGAGCAGTTCTTC
TRBD2	TRBV7-2	-	TRBJ2-1	CASSLFAGGYNEQFF	TGTGCCAGCAGCTTATTTGCGGGAGGCTACAATGAGCAGTTCTTC
TRBD1	TRBV6-6	-	TRBJ1-2	CASSPGGQGAYGYTF	TGTGCCAGCAGTCCAGGGGGACAGGGTGCCTATGGCTACACCTTC
-	TRBV5-5	few	TRBJ2-7	CASSAYDSSYEQYF	TGTGCCAGCAGCGCCTACGACAGCTCCTACGAGCAGTACTTC